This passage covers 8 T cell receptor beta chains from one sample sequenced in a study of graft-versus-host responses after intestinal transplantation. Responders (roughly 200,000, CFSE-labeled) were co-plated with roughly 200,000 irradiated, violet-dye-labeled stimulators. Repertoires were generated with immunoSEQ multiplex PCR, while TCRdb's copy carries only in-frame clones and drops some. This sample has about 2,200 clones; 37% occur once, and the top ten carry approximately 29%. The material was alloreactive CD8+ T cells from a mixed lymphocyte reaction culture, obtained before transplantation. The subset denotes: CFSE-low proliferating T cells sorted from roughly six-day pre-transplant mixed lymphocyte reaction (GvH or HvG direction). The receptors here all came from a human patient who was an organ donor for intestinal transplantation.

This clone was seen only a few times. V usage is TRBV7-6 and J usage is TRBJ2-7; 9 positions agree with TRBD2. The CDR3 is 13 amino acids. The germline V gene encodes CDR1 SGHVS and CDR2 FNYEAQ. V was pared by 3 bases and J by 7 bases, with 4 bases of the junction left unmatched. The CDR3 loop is CASSFVGLAEQYF. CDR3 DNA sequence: TGTGCCAGCAGCTTCGTGGGACTAGCTGAGCAGTACTTC.

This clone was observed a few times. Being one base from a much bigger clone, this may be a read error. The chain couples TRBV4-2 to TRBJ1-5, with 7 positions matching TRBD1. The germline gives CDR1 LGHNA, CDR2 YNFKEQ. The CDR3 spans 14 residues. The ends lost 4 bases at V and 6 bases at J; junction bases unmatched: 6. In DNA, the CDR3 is TGTGCCAGCAGCCTTACAGGGGAAGGTCAGCCCCAGCATTTT. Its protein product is CASSLTGEGQPQHF.

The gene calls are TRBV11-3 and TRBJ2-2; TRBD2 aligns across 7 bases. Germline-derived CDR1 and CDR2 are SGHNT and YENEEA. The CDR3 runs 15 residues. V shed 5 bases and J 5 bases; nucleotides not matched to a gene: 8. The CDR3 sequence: CASSPAREGTGELFF. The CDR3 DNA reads TGTGCCAGCAGCCCGGCCAGGGAGGGGACCGGGGAGCTGTTTTTT.

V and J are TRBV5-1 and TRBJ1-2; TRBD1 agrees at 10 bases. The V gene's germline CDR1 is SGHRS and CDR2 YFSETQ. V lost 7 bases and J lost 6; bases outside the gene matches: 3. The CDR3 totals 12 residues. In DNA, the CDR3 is TGCGCCAGCCGACAGGGGGCGCATGGCTACACCTTC. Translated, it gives CASRQGAHGYTF. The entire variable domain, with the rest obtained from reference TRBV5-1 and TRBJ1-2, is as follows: KAGVTQTPRYLIKTRGQQVTLSCSPISGHRSVSWYQQTPGQGLQFLFEYFSETQRNKGNFPGRFSGRQFSNSRSEMNVSTLELGDSALYLCASRQGAHGYTFGSGTRLTVV.

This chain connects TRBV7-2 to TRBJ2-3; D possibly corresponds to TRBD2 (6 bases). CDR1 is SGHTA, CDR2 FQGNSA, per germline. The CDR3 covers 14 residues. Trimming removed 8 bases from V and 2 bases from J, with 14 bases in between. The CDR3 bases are TGTGCCAGCCGCGAGCGGGCTTACACAGATACGCAGTATTTT. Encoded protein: CASRERAYTDTQYF.

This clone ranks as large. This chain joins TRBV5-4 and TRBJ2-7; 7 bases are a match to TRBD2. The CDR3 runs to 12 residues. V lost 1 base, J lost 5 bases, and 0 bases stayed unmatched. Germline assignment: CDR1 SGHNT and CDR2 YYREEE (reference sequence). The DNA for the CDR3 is TGTGCCAGCAGCTTGACTAGCGACGAGCAGTACTTC. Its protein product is CASSLTSDEQYF.

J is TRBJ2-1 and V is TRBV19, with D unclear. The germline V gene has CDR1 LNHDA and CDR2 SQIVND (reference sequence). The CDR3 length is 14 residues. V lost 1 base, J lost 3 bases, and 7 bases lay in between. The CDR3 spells CASSIVGRYNEQFF. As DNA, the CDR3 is TGTGCCAGTAGTATAGTAGGACGCTACAATGAGCAGTTCTTC.

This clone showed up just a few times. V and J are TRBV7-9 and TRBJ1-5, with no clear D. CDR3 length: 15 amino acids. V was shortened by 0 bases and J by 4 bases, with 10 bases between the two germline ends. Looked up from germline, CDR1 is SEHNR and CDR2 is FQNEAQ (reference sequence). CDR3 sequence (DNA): TGTGCCAGCAGCTTAGCAGGCACAGATAATCAGCCCCAGCATTTT. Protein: CASSLAGTDNQPQHF. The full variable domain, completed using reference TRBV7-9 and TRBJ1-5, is DTGVSQNPRHKITKRGQNVTFRCDPISEHNRLYWYRQTLGQGPEFLTYFQNEAQLEKSRLLSDRFSAERPKGSFSTLEIQRTEQGDSAMYLCASSLAGTDNQPQHFGDGTRLSIL.